The 23 T cell receptor beta chains listed next were all sequenced from one sample in a study of CD8 T cells in ankylosing spondylitis. TCRdb recomputed calls from the 5' RACE reads with MiXCR, one row per CDR3 protein. The data contain hundreds of thousands of distinct CDR3 sequences, around 20% of them seen just once; the ten biggest clones take up 7.8%. The sequencing sample was made of blood, either unsorted or a sorted T cell fraction (not recorded which). The receptors stem from a male donor with ankylosing spondylitis or in good health (not recorded which).

J is TRBJ1-4 and V is TRBV5-1, with D perhaps TRBD1 (6 bases). The CDR3 sequence is 15 residues long. V lost 4 bases and J lost 1, with 11 bases in between. Germline CDR1 is SGHRS and CDR2 is YFSETQ. CDR3: CASSLGDKTNEKLFF. In nucleotides, the CDR3 is TGCGCCAGCAGCCTGGGGGACAAAACTAATGAAAAACTGTTTTTT.

The rearrangement uses TRBV5-1 and TRBJ2-1; 12 nucleotides line up with TRBD2. V shed 4 bases and J 7 bases; nucleotides not matched to a gene: 6. CDR1 SGHRS and CDR2 YFSETQ come from the germline V gene. The CDR3 has 15 amino acids. The CDR3 region is CASSETSGSDNEQFF. CDR3 nucleotide sequence: TGCGCCAGCAGCGAGACTAGCGGGAGTGATAATGAGCAGTTCTTC.

This rearrangement joins TRBV6-5 to TRBJ2-2, with D possibly being TRBD2 (5 bases). V lost 2 bases to trimming and J lost 7 bases, with 8 bases between them. Per the germline V gene, CDR1 is MNHEY and CDR2 is SVGAGI. The length of the CDR3 is 13 residues. This chain's CDR3 is CASSYRTSGELFF. For the CDR3, the DNA is TGTGCCAGCAGTTACCGAACTAGCGGGGAGCTGTTTTTT.

This chain connects TRBV5-1 to TRBJ1-5; TRBD1 aligns across 7 bases. Trimming at V came to 5 bases and at J to 5 bases, leaving 7 bases not matched to a gene. The CDR3 contains 14 residues. CDR1 is SGHRS, CDR2 YFSETQ, per germline. The CDR3 reads CASSLGTADQPQHF. Written as DNA, the CDR3 is TGCGCCAGCAGTCTAGGGACAGCCGATCAGCCCCAGCATTTT.

This chain uses TRBV4-1 with TRBJ2-3, with 7 bases aligning to TRBD1. J lost 0 bases, V lost 0 bases, and 6 bases had no gene match. There are 17 residues in the CDR3. The V gene's germline CDR1 is MGHRA and CDR2 YSYEKL. CDR3 DNA: TGCGCCAGCAGCCAAGATGGGACAGCATCTAGCACAGATACGCAGTATTTT. Its translation is CASSQDGTASSTDTQYF.

Comments on this clonotype: At one end the junction does not follow the germline gene, possibly because of a read error. The V call is TRBV7-7, the J call TRBJ2-1; 11 bases match TRBD2. The CDR3 contains 16 residues. Germline CDR1 is SSHAT and CDR2 is FNYEAQ (reference sequence). Here the CDR3 reads CASSSSIAGGSNEQFF. In DNA form, the CDR3 reads TGTGCTAGCAGCTCATCGATAGCGGGGGGGAGCAATGAGCAGTTCTTC.

V usage is TRBV12-3 or TRBV12-4 and J usage is TRBJ2-3; TRBD1 is a possible D gene (7 bases). The V gene lost 5 bases and the J gene lost 2 bases, with 23 bases spanning the gap. The length of the CDR3 is 18 residues. CDR3 sequence (DNA): TGTGCCAGCAGTCCCGGACAGGTGGGACTTCCACACACAGATACGCAGTATTTT. Translation: CASSPGQVGLPHTDTQYF.

This clonotype was picked up a small number of times. V usage is TRBV6-5 and J usage is TRBJ2-2; D ambiguous. The CDR3 is 14 amino acids. V gave up 2 bases and J gave up 4 bases, with 8 bases separating them. Germline V gene lookup returns CDR1 MNHEY and CDR2 SVGAGI. CDR3 amino acids: CASSYVIGTGELFF. The CDR3 DNA is TGTGCCAGCAGTTACGTTATAGGCACCGGGGAGCTGTTTTTT.

This clonotype has more than one count but fewer than ten. The V gene is TRBV5-1, the J gene TRBJ2-2; perhaps D is TRBD1 or TRBD2 (5 bases each). Germline CDR1 and CDR2: SGHRS and YFSETQ. The CDR3 is 16 amino acids. Trimming shortened V by 5 bases and J by 2 bases, and 16 bases separated the two germline ends. CDR3 in DNA: TGCGCCAGCAGGGAAACGGGACGGCCAAACACCGGGGAGCTGTTTTTT. Translated: CASRETGRPNTGELFF.

V gene TRBV9 combines with J gene TRBJ1-3; maybe TRBD1 (5 bases). Trimming removed 0 bases from V and 4 bases from J, with 14 bases in between. Germline V gene data show CDR1 as SGDLS and CDR2 as YYNGEE. The CDR3 contains 16 residues. For the CDR3, the DNA is TGTGCCAGCAGCGTAGACAGGACGTCGACCGGAAACACCATATATTTT. Protein sequence: CASSVDRTSTGNTIYF.

The V and J genes are TRBV10-3 and TRBJ2-1; perhaps D is TRBD1 or TRBD2 (7 bases each). Germline values: CDR1 ENHRY, CDR2 SYGVKD. This CDR3 is 15 amino acids long. V gave up 7 bases and J gave up 4 bases, with 17 bases separating them. The CDR3 bases are TGTGCCATCACTACGGGTCAGGGGGGGTACAATGAGCAGTTCTTC. Translated: CAITTGQGGYNEQFF.

The chain couples TRBV20-1 to TRBJ2-3; D might be TRBD2 (6 bases). The germline CDR1 and CDR2 sequences are DFQATT and SNEGSKA (reference sequence). The CDR3 consists of 16 residues. Trimming took off 5 bases at V and 0 bases at J, with 18 bases between the two ends. CDR3 nucleotide sequence: TGCAGTGCTCGGAAAAGCGGGCCAGCTAGCACAGATACGCAGTATTTT. This sequence encodes CSARKSGPASTDTQYF.

The chain recombines TRBV11-2 with TRBJ2-3, with D possibly TRBD1 on 6 matching bases. This CDR3 has 13 residues. Trimming shortened V by 0 bases and J by 11 bases, and 12 bases separated the two germline ends. In germline, CDR1 is SGHAT, CDR2 FQNNGV. The CDR3, as DNA: TGTGCCAGCAGCTTAGATCTAAGGGGGATGCAGTATTTT. Its protein product is CASSLDLRGMQYF.

The gene calls are TRBV5-5 and TRBJ2-2, with no clear D. Germline V CDR1 and CDR2: SGHKS, YYEKEE (reference sequence). The CDR3 sequence is 13 residues long. The V end lost 9 bases, the J end lost 9 bases, and 18 bases lay between the germline ends. The CDR3 loop is CAMGPVLLWELFF. DNA of the CDR3: TGTGCCATGGGCCCTGTTCTACTCTGGGAGCTGTTTTTT.

The chain carries TRBV12-3 or TRBV12-4 and TRBJ2-1, with D unresolved. The CDR3 is made up of 11 amino acids. Trimming cost V 3 bases and J 9 bases, with 6 bases left between them. CDR3 DNA sequence: TGTGCCAGCAGTTTCAGACTTGAGCAGTTCTTC. This gives the protein CASSFRLEQFF.

The chain uses TRBV10-3 and TRBJ1-4, with 7 bases matching TRBD1. The germline V gene encodes CDR1 ENHRY and CDR2 SYGVKD. V dropped 6 bases and J dropped 14; count of bases not matched to a gene: 9. This CDR3 is 12 amino acids long. This CDR3 is CAISPEGAGLFF. CDR3 nucleotides: TGTGCCATCAGCCCGGAGGGGGCTGGGCTGTTTTTT.

The rearrangement links TRBV12-3 or TRBV12-4 to TRBJ1-6; 7 bases line up with TRBD1. This CDR3 spans 15 amino acids. Germline trimming cut 2 bases from V and 9 bases from J; bases unmatched to any gene: 7. The CDR3 loop reads CASSLRDRVASPLHF. CDR3 bases: TGTGCCAGCAGTTTAAGAGACAGGGTGGCTTCACCCCTCCACTTT.

This clonotype has a count of ten or more. This chain connects TRBV3-1 to TRBJ2-2; 7 nucleotides agree with TRBD2. The CDR3 runs 16 residues. V gave up 3 bases and J gave up 5 bases; unmatched junction bases: 9. Germline V gene data show CDR1 as LGHDT and CDR2 as YNNKEL (reference sequence). The CDR3 sequence: CASSHLSAGDTGELFF. DNA for the CDR3: TGTGCCAGCAGCCACCTTTCGGCGGGAGATACCGGGGAGCTGTTTTTT.

The chain combines TRBV20-1 with TRBJ2-3, with 10 bases matching TRBD2. The CDR3 totals 14 residues. Trimming took 2 bases from V and 6 from J; bases not matched to a gene: 5. The germline V gene has CDR1 DFQATT and CDR2 SNEGSKA (reference sequence). CDR3 in DNA: TGCAGTGCTAGACTAGCGGGAGAGGGGGATACGCAGTATTTT. This sequence encodes CSARLAGEGDTQYF.

The V and J genes are TRBV5-5 and TRBJ2-2; the match to TRBD1 covers 9 bases. J was trimmed by 4 bases and V by 0 bases; bases with no gene match: 4. This CDR3 comprises 16 residues. Germline lookup yields CDR1 SGHKS and CDR2 YYEKEE (reference sequence). In DNA, the CDR3 is TGTGCCAGCAGCTTGGGGGACAGGGCTTCCACCGGGGAGCTGTTTTTT. This encodes CASSLGDRASTGELFF. Full variable domain (remainder filled in from reference TRBV5-5 and TRBJ2-2): DAGVTQSPTHLIKTRGQQVTLRCSPISGHKSVSWYQQVLGQGPQFIFQYYEKEERGRGNFPDRFSARQFPNYSSELNVNALLLGDSALYLCASSLGDRASTGELFFGEGSRLTVL.

This clonotype was seen more than once but under ten times. The V gene is TRBV5-6, the J gene TRBJ2-1; 9 nucleotides agree with TRBD2. The CDR3 runs 16 residues. Germline assignment: CDR1 SGHDT and CDR2 YYEEEE. V shed 2 bases and J 6 bases; nucleotides not matched to a gene: 9. CDR3 protein: CASSFQPRLAVNEQFF. In DNA, the CDR3 is TGTGCCAGCAGCTTCCAACCTAGACTAGCGGTCAATGAGCAGTTCTTC. Together with reference TRBV5-6 and TRBJ2-1, the CDR3 gives the full variable domain: DAGVTQSPTHLIKTRGQQVTLRCSPKSGHDTVSWYQQALGQGPQFIFQYYEEEERQRGNFPDRFSGHQFPNYSSELNVNALLLGDSALYLCASSFQPRLAVNEQFFGPGTRLTVL.

This clonotype was recorded a few times. The chain uses TRBV5-1 and TRBJ2-3; 9 nucleotides match TRBD2. The germline V gene encodes CDR1 SGHRS and CDR2 YFSETQ. The CDR3 extends over 16 amino acids. The junction had 5 bases not matched to a gene; V was cut back by 2 bases and J by 1 base. The CDR3 DNA follows: TGCGCCAGCAGCTTCGGCGGGAGGGCCGGCACAGATACGCAGTATTTT. Translating gives CASSFGGRAGTDTQYF. The variable domain in full, completed from reference TRBV5-1 and TRBJ2-3, reads KAGVTQTPRYLIKTRGQQVTLSCSPISGHRSVSWYQQTPGQGLQFLFEYFSETQRNKGNFPGRFSGRQFSNSRSEMNVSTLELGDSALYLCASSFGGRAGTDTQYFGPGTRLTVL.

This clonotype came up many times. V is TRBV19 and J is TRBJ1-2; D remains ambiguous. Germline V CDR1 and CDR2: LNHDA, SQIVND (reference sequence). Trimming pared 8 bases from V and 2 bases from J, leaving 15 bases between. The CDR3 is made up of 14 amino acids. The CDR3 region has the DNA TGTGCCAGTCGAGAACCCGAAGGGAACTATGGCTACACCTTC. This translates into CASREPEGNYGYTF.